The next 10 T cell receptor beta chains were all read from a single sample in a study of blood T cell repertoires in COVID-19. Generated by immunoSEQ multiplex PCR, the TCRdb table keeps only in-frame clones and is missing some. Here the sample spans about 250,000 clones, over 65% being singletons. The sequenced sample consisted of peripheral blood. The receptors come from a woman older than 75 with acute or convalescent COVID-19.

CDR3 DNA sequence: TGCGCCAGCAGATCGGAACGACTCTCCTACGAGCAGTACTTC. This encodes CASRSERLSYEQYF. The chain joins TRBV5-1 to TRBJ2-7; D remains unclear. Trimming pared 5 bases from V and 0 bases from J, leaving 12 bases between. The CDR3 covers 14 residues. Germline values: CDR1 SGHRS, CDR2 YFSETQ.

V and J are TRBV6-1 and TRBJ2-2, with D possibly being TRBD2 (7 bases). Germline CDR1 MNHNS, CDR2 SASEGT. The V end was cut by 2 bases, the J end by 0 bases, with 10 bases between. CDR3 length equals 16 residues. In nucleotides, the CDR3 is TGTGCCAGCAGTGAAAGGGGGGGCGCGAACACCGGGGAGCTGTTTTTT. Its protein is CASSERGGANTGELFF.

Remarks on this clone: One junction end does not reproduce the germline sequence, and a read error may be involved. The V call is TRBV5-4, the J call TRBJ2-1; 9 positions agree with TRBD2. The germline V gene has CDR1 SGHNT and CDR2 YYREEE (reference sequence). The CDR3 spans 12 residues. The CDR3 nucleotides read TGTGCCAGCAGCTTGGTGGCGGGAGGGCCTATCTTC. Its translation: CASSLVAGGPIF. The entire variable domain, with the rest obtained from reference TRBV5-4 and TRBJ2-1, is as follows: ETGVTQSPTHLIKTRGQQVTLRCSSQSGHNTVSWYQQALGQGPQFIFQYYREEENGRGNFPPRFSGLQFPNYSSELNVNALELDDSALYLCASSLVAGGPIFGPGTRLTVL.

The chain joins TRBV5-1 to TRBJ2-1; 7 nucleotides match TRBD1. The CDR3 consists of 14 residues. The germline gives CDR1 SGHRS, CDR2 YFSETQ. J lost 7 bases, V lost 2 bases, and 6 bases had no gene match. This CDR3 reads CASSFETGRNEQFF. CDR3 DNA sequence: TGCGCCAGCAGCTTCGAGACAGGGAGAAATGAGCAGTTCTTC.

The chain couples TRBV6-5 to TRBJ1-1, with D possibly matching TRBD1 (6 bases). The CDR3 is 15 amino acids. Looked up from germline, CDR1 is MNHEY and CDR2 is SVGAGI. V dropped 2 bases and J dropped 7 bases, with 17 bases sitting between them. CDR3 loop: CASSYVSLGQNEAFF. CDR3 sequence (DNA): TGTGCCAGCAGTTACGTGTCCTTAGGACAGAATGAAGCTTTCTTT.

This clone is a singleton in its sample. V is TRBV9 and J is TRBJ1-1; 9 bases are shared with TRBD1. CDR3 length equals 14 residues. J gave up 5 bases and V 3 bases, and 5 bases lay outside the gene matches. Germline V lookup: CDR1 SGDLS, CDR2 YYNGEE. CDR3 DNA sequence: TGTGCCAGCAGCGCGGGACAGGGTGTAACTGAAGCTTTCTTT. Protein sequence: CASSAGQGVTEAFF.

V gene TRBV10-3 combines with J gene TRBJ2-5, with D possibly TRBD2 on 5 matching bases. V was cut by 10 bases and J by 4 bases, with 16 bases left in between. The CDR3 covers 13 residues. CDR1 and CDR2 (germline): ENHRY, SYGVKD. CDR3 sequence (DNA): TGTGCCACGGGGATTGACATCGGAGAGACCCAGTACTTC. Translation gives CATGIDIGETQYF.

The chain employs TRBV2 and TRBJ1-5; TRBD1 matches at 11 bases. The germline V gene encodes CDR1 SNHLY and CDR2 FYNNEI. The CDR3 extends over 15 amino acids. The V and J ends lost 6 bases and 4 bases, in that order; junction bases with no gene match: 5. CDR3 loop: CASRGGTGGNQPQHF. The CDR3 coding sequence is TGTGCCAGCAGGGGAGGGACAGGGGGAAATCAGCCCCAGCATTTT.

The J gene is TRBJ2-1, the V gene TRBV4-1, with 8 bases matching TRBD2. Germline loops: CDR1 MGHRA, CDR2 YSYEKL. The CDR3 is 19 amino acids. The ends lost 0 bases at V and 0 bases at J; junction bases unmatched: 10. The CDR3 loop reads CASSQDPGGGQSSYNEQFF. CDR3 DNA: TGCGCCAGCAGCCAAGATCCGGGCGGGGGGCAAAGCTCCTACAATGAGCAGTTCTTC.

The chain links TRBV2 to TRBJ2-7; 7 bases agree with TRBD2. The germline gives CDR1 SNHLY, CDR2 FYNNEI. V dropped 10 bases and J dropped 0; count of bases not matched to a gene: 12. The CDR3 length is 15 residues. Written as DNA, the CDR3 is TGTGCCACCCGGGAGCGGGGAGATCCCTCCTACGAGCAGTACTTC. Encoded protein: CATRERGDPSYEQYF.